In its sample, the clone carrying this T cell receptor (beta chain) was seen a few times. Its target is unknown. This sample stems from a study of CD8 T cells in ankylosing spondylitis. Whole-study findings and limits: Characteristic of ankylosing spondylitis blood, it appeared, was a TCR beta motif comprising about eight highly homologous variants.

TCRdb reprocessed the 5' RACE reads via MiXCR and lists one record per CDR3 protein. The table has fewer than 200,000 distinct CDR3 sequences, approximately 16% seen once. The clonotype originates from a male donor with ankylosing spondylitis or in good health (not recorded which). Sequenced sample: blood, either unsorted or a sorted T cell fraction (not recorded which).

The CDR3 DNA reads TGTGCCACCAGTGATTACTCAGGGAGTAGGCAGCATTTT. It codes for CATSDYSGSRQHF. The V gene is TRBV24-1, the J gene TRBJ1-5; D is possibly TRBD1 (5 bases). Germline V CDR1 and CDR2: KGHDR, SFDVKD. This CDR3 spans 13 amino acids. Trimming left V 2 bases short and J 13 bases short, with 14 bases between.